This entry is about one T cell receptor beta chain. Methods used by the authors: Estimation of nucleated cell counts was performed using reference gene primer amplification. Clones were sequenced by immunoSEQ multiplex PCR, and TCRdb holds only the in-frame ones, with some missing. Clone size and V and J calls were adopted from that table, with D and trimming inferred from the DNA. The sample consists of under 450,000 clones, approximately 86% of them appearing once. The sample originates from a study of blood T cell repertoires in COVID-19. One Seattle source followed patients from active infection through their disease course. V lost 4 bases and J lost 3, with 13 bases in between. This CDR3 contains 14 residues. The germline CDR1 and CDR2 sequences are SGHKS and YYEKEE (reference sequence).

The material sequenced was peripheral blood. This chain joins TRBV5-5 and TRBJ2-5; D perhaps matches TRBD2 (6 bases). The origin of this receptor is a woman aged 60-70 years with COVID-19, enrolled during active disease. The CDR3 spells CASSTPGEEETQYF. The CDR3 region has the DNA TGTGCCAGCAGCACGCCCGGGGAGGAAGAGACCCAGTACTTC.